This T cell receptor beta chain derives from a study of blood T cells in healthy people across ages. Overall study context: In model experiments, template switching was able to capture about one barcoded beta molecule for every two T cells that were present. Study results and caveats: It was the long-lived donors that had more naive CD4+ cells and higher diversity than aged donors.

This clonotype was seen repeatedly, ten times or more. What it binds is unknown. The CDR3 loop spans 15 amino acids. Between the trimmed V and J ends, which lost 1 base and 1 base, there was a span of 10 bases. Germline assignment: CDR1 MGHRA and CDR2 YSYEKL. Each donor gave roughly 9.2 milliliters of peripheral blood. The use of a sample-barcoded 5' primer and a J-beta primer mix characterized a second PCR of roughly 6 to 11 cycles. With 12 random nucleotides, a template-switch adaptor tagged each individual cDNA molecule. TCRdb itself ran the 5' RACE reads through MiXCR, one entry per CDR3 protein. The sample records about 1,500,000 distinct CDR3 sequences, 28% being singletons.

J is TRBJ2-5 and V is TRBV4-1; D unresolved. The receptor was isolated from a woman aged 30 to 39 in good health. Sequencing input: blood. This chain's CDR3 is CASSQVRSTQETQYF. The CDR3 bases are TGCGCCAGCAGCCAAGTGCGGAGCACCCAAGAGACCCAGTACTTC.